Below are 3 T cell receptor beta chains sequenced from a single sample in a study of immune heterogeneity within non-small cell lung tumors. Bulk tumor genomic DNA served as template, at around 600 ng per sample. Collection of several biopsies per primary tumor, spaced far apart, took place during surgery. Enrolled individuals presented with untreated, newly diagnosed non-small cell lung cancer and received curative surgery. A first 10-cycle multiplex round used 32 V-gene and 13 J-gene primers on TCR beta CDR3. MiXCR, run by TCRdb on the multiplex PCR reads, gives a single entry per CDR3 protein. The table records 30,000 to 40,000 distinct CDR3 sequences, less than 35% of them present only once. The source material was lung tumor tissue. The source is a man aged 35 to 55 with non-small cell lung cancer.

Concerning this clonotype itself: A much larger clone sits a single nucleotide away, making a read error possible. The CDR3 DNA is TGCGCCAGCATTGGGACCGGGACTAGCGGCACAGATACGCAGTATTTT. Translated, it gives CASIGTGTSGTDTQYF. This rearrangement joins TRBV10-1 to TRBJ2-3, with 10 bases fitting TRBD2. This CDR3 has 16 residues. Trimming cost V 7 bases and J 1 base; bases outside gene matches: 8. Germline loops: CDR1 WNHNN, CDR2 SYGVQD (reference sequence).

This clonotype has just a few counts. V gene TRBV6-1 combines with J gene TRBJ1-5; 9 nucleotides align to TRBD1. CDR1 is MNHNS and CDR2 is SASEGT in the germline V gene. The CDR3 contains 15 residues. V trimming: 8 bases; J trimming: 2 bases; junction bases outside the gene matches: 7. The chain's CDR3 is CASGTTGGGNQPQHF. CDR3 DNA: TGTGCCAGCGGCACGACAGGGGGTGGCAATCAGCCCCAGCATTTT.

This clonotype occurred many times. The chain employs TRBV5-1 and TRBJ2-3; D is perhaps TRBD2 (6 bases). V lost 8 bases and J lost 4, with 8 bases in between. Germline assignment: CDR1 SGHRS and CDR2 YFSETQ. The CDR3 runs 11 residues. CDR3 sequence: CASSGADTQYF. CDR3 bases: TGCGCCAGTAGCGGCGCAGATACGCAGTATTTT. The full variable domain, rest sourced from reference TRBV5-1 and TRBJ2-3, is KAGVTQTPRYLIKTRGQQVTLSCSPISGHRSVSWYQQTPGQGLQFLFEYFSETQRNKGNFPGRFSGRQFSNSRSEMNVSTLELGDSALYLCASSGADTQYFGPGTRLTVL.